This is a list of T cell receptor beta chains from one sample in a study of a mutant IDH1 vaccine in newly diagnosed glioma. TCRdb's table, derived via immunoSEQ multiplex PCR, lists solely in-frame clones and lacks some. Of 65,000 to 70,000 clones in the sample, around 80% were seen once. The sample here was peripheral blood mononuclear cells (PBMCs), taken from a glioma patient treated with radiotherapy, temozolomide or both. Source of these receptors: a woman under 30 with glioma. Some clones in this sample may be carry-over from other donors' samples. Both conserved end residues are part of each CDR3. D genes are given only for firm matches. A clone size is listed for some rows: how often the clone was seen (once, few, many), or a class if it is expanded.

>TRBD1|once|TRBV5-1|TRBJ1-4
TGCGCCAGCAGCTCACAGGGGAATAATGAAAAACTGTTTTTT
CASSSQGNNEKLFF
>TRBD1|.|TRBV29-1|TRBJ2-2
TGCAGCGGGGGGACAGGGGGTACCGGGGAGCTGTTTTTT
CSGGTGGTGELFF
>.|.|TRBV18|TRBJ1-1
TGTGCCAGCTCACTACTGGGGAGTGAGACTGAAGCTTTCTTT
CASSLLGSETEAFF
>TRBD1|.|TRBV7-8|TRBJ1-4
TGTGCCAGCAGCCCTCACAGGGGGAGCGCCTATGAAAAACTGTTTTTT
CASSPHRGSAYEKLFF
>TRBD2|.|TRBV19|TRBJ2-1
TGTGCCAGTAGTAAGACTAGCGGGGGCGTGGGCGAGCAGTTCTTC
CASSKTSGGVGEQFF
>.|.|TRBV7-8|TRBJ1-4
TGTGCCAGCAGCTCGCGGGGTGATAATGAAAAACTGTTTTTT
CASSSRGDNEKLFF
>.|.|TRBV19|TRBJ1-1
TGTGCCAGTAGTCAGGGATTGAACACTGAAGCTTTCTTT
CASSQGLNTEAFF
>TRBD1|few|TRBV9|TRBJ1-1
TGTGCCAGCAGTTCCGGGACAGGGGGAGCTTTCTTT
CASSSGTGGAFF
>.|few|TRBV19|TRBJ2-2
TGTGCCAGTAGTATTCCAACTGCCCCCGGGGAGCTGTTTTTT
CASSIPTAPGELFF
>TRBD1|.|TRBV10-3|TRBJ1-5
TGTGCCATCAGGGACAGGGGCTCCAATCAGCCCCAGCATTTT
CAIRDRGSNQPQHF
>.|.|TRBV5-1|TRBJ1-3
TGCGCCAGCAGCTTCCAGGTTGGAAACACCATATATTTT
CASSFQVGNTIYF
>.|.|TRBV6-5|TRBJ1-2
TGTGCCACTTACCTAGGGGGAGTCAACTATGGCTACACCTTC
CATYLGGVNYGYTF
>TRBD2|few|TRBV6-4|TRBJ2-2
TGTGCCAGCAGGAAGCTTAGCGGGGGAACCGGGGAGCTGTTTTTT
CASRKLSGGTGELFF
>.|once|TRBV13|TRBJ2-7
TGTGCCAGCAGCCTGACGGGCTACGAGCAGTACTTC
CASSLTGYEQYF
>TRBD1|.|TRBV30|TRBJ1-3
TGTGCCTGGAGGGGGGGACAGGGCAACGTAAACACCATATATTTT
CAWRGGQGNVNTIYF
>.|.|TRBV9|TRBJ1-3
TGTGCCAGCAGCGTAGATCCGGGGAAGGGTCCTGGAAACACCATATATTTT
CASSVDPGKGPGNTIYF
>TRBD1|.|TRBV7-9|TRBJ2-5
TGTGCCAGCAGCAGCACAGGGGGCGGAGAGACCCAGTACTTC
CASSSTGGGETQYF
>TRBD1|.|TRBV5-5|TRBJ1-4
TGTGCCAGCAGCTTGGTGGGACAGGTTGAAAAACTGTTTTTT
CASSLVGQVEKLFF
>.|.|TRBV9|TRBJ2-7
TGTGCCAGCAGCGTATCGACAGCCCCCTACGAGCAGTACTTC
CASSVSTAPYEQYF
>.|.|TRBV7-6|TRBJ1-6
TGTGCCAGCAGCTTAGAGCTTAATTCACCCCTCCACTTT
CASSLELNSPLHF
>.|.|TRBV5-1|TRBJ2-7
TGCGCCAGCAGCCCGACGACTACCCTACAGCAGTACTTC
CASSPTTTLQQYF
>.|.|TRBV30|TRBJ1-1
TGTGCCTGGAGTTTAAGGGGGGGCAGAGAAGCTTTCTTT
CAWSLRGGREAFF
>TRBD2|.|TRBV6-1|TRBJ2-7
TGTGCCAGCAGTGAAATGGTTGGGACTAGCGGCTACGAGCAGTACTTC
CASSEMVGTSGYEQYF
>.|.|TRBV19|TRBJ1-2
TGTGCCAGTAGTATTGGAGCTACTGGCTACACCTTC
CASSIGATGYTF
>.|.|TRBV19|TRBJ1-2
TGTGCCACTGACAGCAACTATGGCTACACCTTC
CATDSNYGYTF
>.|.|TRBV30|TRBJ1-5
TGTGCCTGGAGGGGAGTCCGCAATCAGCCCCAGCATTTT
CAWRGVRNQPQHF
>.|few|TRBV19|TRBJ1-4
TGTGCCAGTAGTATAGTGGGGGGGTTTACTGAAAAACTGTTTTTT
CASSIVGGFTEKLFF
>.|.|TRBV19|TRBJ1-1
TGTGCCAGTAGTATGATCATGAACACTGAAGCTTTCTTT
CASSMIMNTEAFF
>.|few|TRBV6-4|TRBJ2-2
TGTGCCAGCAGTGGCTCAACCACCGGGGAGCTGTTTTTT
CASSGSTTGELFF
>.|.|TRBV4-2|TRBJ1-3
TGTGCCAGCAGCCCCCGGTCGGGAAACACCATATATTTT
CASSPRSGNTIYF
>.|few|TRBV6-5|TRBJ1-1
TGTGCCAGCAGTTTACAGGGATACACTGAAGCTTTCTTT
CASSLQGYTEAFF
>.|.|TRBV25-1|TRBJ1-1
TGTGCCAGCAGTGAACCCGGGACCCGCACTGAAGCTTTCTTT
CASSEPGTRTEAFF
>.|.|TRBV5-5|TRBJ1-1
TGTGCCAGCAGCTTGGGGTGGAGTGAAGCTTTCTTT
CASSLGWSEAFF
>.|.|TRBV5-4|TRBJ1-1
TGTGCCAGCAGCTGGGGAGCCACTGAAGCTTTCTTT
CASSWGATEAFF